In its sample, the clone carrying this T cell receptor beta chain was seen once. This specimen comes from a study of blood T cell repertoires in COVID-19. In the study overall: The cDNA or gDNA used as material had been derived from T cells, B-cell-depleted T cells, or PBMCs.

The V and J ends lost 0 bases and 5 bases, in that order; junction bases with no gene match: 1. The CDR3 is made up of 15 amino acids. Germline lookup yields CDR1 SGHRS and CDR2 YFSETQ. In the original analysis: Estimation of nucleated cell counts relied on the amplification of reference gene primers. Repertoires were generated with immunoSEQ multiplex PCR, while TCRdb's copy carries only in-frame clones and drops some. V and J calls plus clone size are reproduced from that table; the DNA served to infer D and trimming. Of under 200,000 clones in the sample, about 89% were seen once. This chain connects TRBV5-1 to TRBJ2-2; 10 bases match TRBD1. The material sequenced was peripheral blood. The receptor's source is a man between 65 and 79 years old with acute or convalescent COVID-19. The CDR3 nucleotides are TGCGCCAGCAGCTTGGTGGGACAGGGGACCGGGGAGCTGTTTTTT. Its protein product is CASSLVGQGTGELFF.